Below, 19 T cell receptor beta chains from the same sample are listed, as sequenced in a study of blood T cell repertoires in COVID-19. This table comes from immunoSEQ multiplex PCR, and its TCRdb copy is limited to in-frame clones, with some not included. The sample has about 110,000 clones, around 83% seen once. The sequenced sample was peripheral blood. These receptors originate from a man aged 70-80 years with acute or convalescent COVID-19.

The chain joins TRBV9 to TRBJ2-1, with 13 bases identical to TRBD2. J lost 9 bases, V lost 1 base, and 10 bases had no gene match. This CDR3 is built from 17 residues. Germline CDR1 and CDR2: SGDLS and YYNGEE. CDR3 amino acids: CASSVSSTSGGVSEQFF. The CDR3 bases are TGTGCCAGCAGCGTAAGCTCAACTAGCGGGGGGGTCAGTGAGCAGTTCTTC.

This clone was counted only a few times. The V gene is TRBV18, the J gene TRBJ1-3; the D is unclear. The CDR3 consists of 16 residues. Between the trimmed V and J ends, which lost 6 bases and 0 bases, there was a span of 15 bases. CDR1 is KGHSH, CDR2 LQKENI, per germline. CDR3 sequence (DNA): TGTGCCAGCTCCCCCGACACCGCATTCTCTGGAAACACCATATATTTT. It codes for CASSPDTAFSGNTIYF.

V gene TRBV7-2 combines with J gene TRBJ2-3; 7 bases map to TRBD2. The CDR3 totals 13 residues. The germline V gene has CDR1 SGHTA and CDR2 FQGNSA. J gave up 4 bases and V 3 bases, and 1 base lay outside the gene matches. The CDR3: CASSFAGADTQYF. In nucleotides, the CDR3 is TGTGCCAGCAGCTTTGCGGGGGCAGATACGCAGTATTTT.

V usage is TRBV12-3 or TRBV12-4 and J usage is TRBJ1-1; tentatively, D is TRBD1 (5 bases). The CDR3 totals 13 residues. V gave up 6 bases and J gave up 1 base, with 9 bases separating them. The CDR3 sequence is CASRTTGNTEAFF. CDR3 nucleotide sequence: TGTGCCAGCAGAACTACAGGGAACACTGAAGCTTTCTTT.

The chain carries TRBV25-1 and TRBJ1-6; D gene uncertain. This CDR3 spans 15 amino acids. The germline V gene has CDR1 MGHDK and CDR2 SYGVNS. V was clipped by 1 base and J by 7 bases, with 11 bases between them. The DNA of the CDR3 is TGTGCCAGCAGTGAATTTAACGGTGAAAATTCACCCCTCCACTTT. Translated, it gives CASSEFNGENSPLHF.

The CDR3 DNA sequence: TGTGCCAGCAGCTCGAGCGGGGGTAACCAAGAGACCCAGTACTTC. It yields the protein CASSSSGGNQETQYF. The V and J genes are TRBV7-3 and TRBJ2-5, with 8 nucleotides matching TRBD2. There are 15 residues in the CDR3. V was pared by 4 bases and J by 0 bases, with 4 bases of the junction left unmatched. CDR1 is SGHTA, CDR2 FQGTGA, per germline.

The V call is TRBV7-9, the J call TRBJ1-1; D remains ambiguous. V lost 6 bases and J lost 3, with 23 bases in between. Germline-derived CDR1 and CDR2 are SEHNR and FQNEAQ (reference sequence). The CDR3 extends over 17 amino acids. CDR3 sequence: CASSFTVGPGGYTEAFF. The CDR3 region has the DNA TGTGCCAGCAGTTTCACCGTCGGGCCCGGAGGTTACACTGAAGCTTTCTTT.

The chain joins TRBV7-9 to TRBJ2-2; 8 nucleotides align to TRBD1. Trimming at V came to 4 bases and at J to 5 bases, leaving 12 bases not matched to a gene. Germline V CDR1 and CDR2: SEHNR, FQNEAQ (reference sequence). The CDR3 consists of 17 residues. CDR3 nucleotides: TGTGCCAGCAGCTATCGGACAGGGATGTGGTTAACCGGGGAGCTGTTTTTT. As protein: CASSYRTGMWLTGELFF.

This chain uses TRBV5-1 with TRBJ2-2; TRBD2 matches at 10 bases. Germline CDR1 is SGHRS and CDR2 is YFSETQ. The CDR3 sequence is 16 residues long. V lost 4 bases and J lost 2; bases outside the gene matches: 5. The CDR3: CASSLSGGSNTGELFF. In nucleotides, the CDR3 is TGCGCCAGCAGCCTTAGCGGGGGGTCCAACACCGGGGAGCTGTTTTTT.

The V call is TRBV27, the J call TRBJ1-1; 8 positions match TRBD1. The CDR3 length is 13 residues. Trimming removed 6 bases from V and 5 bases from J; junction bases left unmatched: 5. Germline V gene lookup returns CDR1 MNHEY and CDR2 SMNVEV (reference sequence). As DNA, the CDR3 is TGTGCCAGCAGGCTGACAGGGGTTACTGAAGCTTTCTTT. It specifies CASRLTGVTEAFF.

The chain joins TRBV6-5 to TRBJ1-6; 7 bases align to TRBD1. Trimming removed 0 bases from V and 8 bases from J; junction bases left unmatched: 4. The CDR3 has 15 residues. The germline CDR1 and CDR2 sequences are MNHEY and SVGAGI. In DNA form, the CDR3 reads TGTGCCAGCAGTTACTCGACAGGGTCTGATTCACCCCTCCACTTT. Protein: CASSYSTGSDSPLHF.

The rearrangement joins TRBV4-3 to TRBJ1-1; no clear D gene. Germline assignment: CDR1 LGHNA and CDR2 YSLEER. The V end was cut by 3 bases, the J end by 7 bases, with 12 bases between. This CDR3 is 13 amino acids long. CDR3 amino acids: CASSQVFSGEAFF. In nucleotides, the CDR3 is TGCGCCAGCAGCCAGGTCTTCAGTGGTGAAGCTTTCTTT.

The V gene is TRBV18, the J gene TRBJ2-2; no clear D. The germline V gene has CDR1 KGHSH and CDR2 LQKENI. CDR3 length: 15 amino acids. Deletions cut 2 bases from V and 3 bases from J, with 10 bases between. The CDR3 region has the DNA TGTGCCAGCTCACCAGAGAGTTTAGACACCGGGGAGCTGTTTTTT. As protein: CASSPESLDTGELFF.

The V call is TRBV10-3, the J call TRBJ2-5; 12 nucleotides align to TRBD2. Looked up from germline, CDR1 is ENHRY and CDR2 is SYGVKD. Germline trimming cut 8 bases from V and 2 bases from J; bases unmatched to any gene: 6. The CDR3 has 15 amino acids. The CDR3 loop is CAIGASGGDQETQYF. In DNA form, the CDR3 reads TGTGCCATCGGGGCTAGCGGGGGGGATCAAGAGACCCAGTACTTC.

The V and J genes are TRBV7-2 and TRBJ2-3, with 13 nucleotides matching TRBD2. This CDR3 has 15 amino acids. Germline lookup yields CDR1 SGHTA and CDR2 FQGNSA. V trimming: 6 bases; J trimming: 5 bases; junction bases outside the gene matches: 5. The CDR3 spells CASSLLAGGRDTQYF. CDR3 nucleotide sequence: TGTGCCAGCAGTTTACTAGCGGGGGGGAGAGATACGCAGTATTTT.

CDR3: CASSQDGDRVGETQYF. The CDR3 DNA follows: TGCGCCAGCAGCCAAGATGGGGACAGGGTGGGGGAGACCCAGTACTTC. V usage is TRBV4-1 and J usage is TRBJ2-5; 9 nucleotides line up with TRBD1. Losses at the gene ends were 0 bases for V and 5 bases for J; bases not matched to a gene: 7. There are 16 residues in the CDR3. Germline V lookup: CDR1 MGHRA, CDR2 YSYEKL.

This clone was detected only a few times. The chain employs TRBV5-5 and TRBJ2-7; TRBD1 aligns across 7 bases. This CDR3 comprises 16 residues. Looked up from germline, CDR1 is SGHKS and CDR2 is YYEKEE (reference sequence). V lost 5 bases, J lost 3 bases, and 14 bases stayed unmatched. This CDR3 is CASRDTLGQGDYEQYF. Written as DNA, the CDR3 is TGTGCCAGCAGGGACACCCTTGGGCAGGGGGACTACGAGCAGTACTTC.

The CDR3 DNA sequence: TGTGCCAGCAGCTTAGCTGGGGGCGGAGAAAAACTGTTTTTT. Encoded protein: CASSLAGGGEKLFF. The rearrangement joins TRBV7-2 to TRBJ1-4; tentative D call: TRBD1 (6 bases). Germline-derived CDR1 and CDR2 are SGHTA and FQGNSA. The CDR3 loop spans 14 amino acids. The V gene lost 0 bases and the J gene lost 8 bases, with 10 bases spanning the gap. The complete variable domain, with remaining parts taken from reference TRBV7-2 and TRBJ1-4, reads GAGVSQSPSNKVTEKGKDVELRCDPISGHTALYWYRQSLGQGLEFLIYFQGNSAPDKSGLPSDRFSAERTGGSVSTLTIQRTQQEDSAVYLCASSLAGGGEKLFFGSGTQLSVL.

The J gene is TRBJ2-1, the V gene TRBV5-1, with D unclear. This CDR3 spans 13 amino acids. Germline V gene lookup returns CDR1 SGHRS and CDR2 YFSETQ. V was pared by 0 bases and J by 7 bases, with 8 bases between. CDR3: CASSLARLNEQFF. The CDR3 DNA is TGCGCCAGCAGCTTGGCGCGTCTGAATGAGCAGTTCTTC.